This passage covers 14 T cell receptor beta chains from one sample sequenced in a study of T cell repertoires in cytomegalovirus infection. These receptors' antigens are unknown. TCRdb re-called the reads with MiXCR, one entry per CDR3 protein. This table has fewer than 900,000 distinct CDR3 sequences, 25% to 30% appearing once. The specimen was cultured CD8+ T cells from PBMCs, collected from culture after CMV antigen stimulation. These receptors were obtained from a human donor in good health (CMV status not recorded). Some clones in this sample may be carry-over from other donors' samples.

The chain couples TRBV4-3 to TRBJ1-1; D gene unclear. The V end was cut by 6 bases, the J end by 2 bases, with 16 bases between. Looked up from germline, CDR1 is LGHNA and CDR2 is YSLEER. The CDR3 contains 15 residues. This chain's CDR3 is CASRKSTASNTEAFF. CDR3 coding DNA: TGCGCCAGCAGAAAAAGCACGGCCAGTAACACTGAAGCTTTCTTT.

At least ten counts were recorded for this clonotype. J is TRBJ1-2 and V is TRBV12-3 or TRBV12-4; D call uncertain. Trimming left V 5 bases short and J 4 bases short, with 11 bases between. The CDR3 sequence is 13 residues long. The CDR3: CASSQATGYGYTF. CDR3 bases: TGTGCCAGCAGTCAAGCCACGGGCTATGGCTACACCTTC.

In nucleotides, the CDR3 is TGTGCCAGCAGCTTAGTGGGCAGGTTTAATTCACCCCTCCACTTT. It encodes CASSLVGRFNSPLHF. The chain has TRBV11-2 and TRBJ1-6; D is ambiguous. The CDR3 length is 15 residues. In germline, CDR1 is SGHAT, CDR2 FQNNGV. The V end was cut by 1 base, the J end by 6 bases, with 10 bases between. The variable domain in full, completed from reference TRBV11-2 and TRBJ1-6, reads EAGVAQSPRYKIIEKRQSVAFWCNPISGHATLYWYQQILGQGPKLLIQFQNNGVVDDSQLPKDRFSAERLKGVDSTLKIQPAKLEDSAVYLCASSLVGRFNSPLHFGNGTRLTVT.

This clonotype has a handful of counts. V usage is TRBV5-4 and J usage is TRBJ2-7; D is possibly TRBD1 (6 bases). The CDR3 length is 14 residues. The germline CDR1 and CDR2 sequences are SGHNT and YYREEE (reference sequence). The V and J ends lost 3 bases and 6 bases respectively, with 16 bases between them. Here the CDR3 DNA reads TGTGCCAGCAGCTCGACAGGCCGCCTGAGCGAGCAGTACTTC. Its protein is CASSSTGRLSEQYF.

This clonotype has more than one count but fewer than ten. The chain recombines TRBV6-5 with TRBJ2-1; D perhaps matches TRBD1 (5 bases). CDR1 and CDR2 (germline): MNHEY, SVGAGI. This CDR3 comprises 11 residues. Trimming shortened V by 4 bases and J by 11 bases, and 9 bases separated the two germline ends. The CDR3 region is CASSSDTQQFF. Here the CDR3 DNA reads TGTGCCAGCAGTTCGGACACGCAGCAGTTCTTC.

The rearrangement links TRBV4-1 to TRBJ1-6; D gene ambiguous. The CDR3 totals 17 residues. CDR1 is MGHRA, CDR2 YSYEKL, per germline. The V end was cut by 0 bases, the J end by 7 bases, with 16 bases between. As DNA, the CDR3 is TGCGCCAGCAGCCAAGACCGAAGAGGGCTGGGCAATTCACCCCTCCACTTT. Translation: CASSQDRRGLGNSPLHF.

J is TRBJ2-2 and V is TRBV14, with D perhaps being TRBD1 or TRBD2 (5 bases each). Trimming took off 3 bases at V and 3 bases at J, with 11 bases between the two ends. The CDR3 is 15 amino acids. CDR1 is SGHDN and CDR2 is FVKESK in the germline V gene. CDR3: CASSHRDRYTGELFF. The DNA of the CDR3 is TGTGCCAGCAGCCACCGGGACCGATACACCGGGGAGCTGTTTTTT. Combining the CDR3 with reference TRBV14 and TRBJ2-2 gives the whole variable domain EAGVTQFPSHSVIEKGQTVTLRCDPISGHDNLYWYRRVMGKEIKFLLHFVKESKQDESGMPNNRFLAERTGGTYSTLKVQPAELEDSGVYFCASSHRDRYTGELFFGEGSRLTVL.

The chain recombines TRBV29-1 with TRBJ1-2; 10 bases align to TRBD1. The V segment lost 8 bases and the J segment 1 base; nucleotides outside the gene matches: 7. The CDR3 has 14 residues. CDR1 is SQVTM and CDR2 is ANQGSEA in the germline V gene. In DNA, the CDR3 is TGCAGCACCGGTGGGACAGGGGATAACTATGGCTACACCTTC. This gives the protein CSTGGTGDNYGYTF.

This chain uses TRBV11-2 with TRBJ2-1; no reliable D call. Germline values: CDR1 SGHAT, CDR2 FQNNGV. The CDR3 covers 11 residues. V was clipped by 10 bases and J by 5 bases, with 9 bases between them. The CDR3 nucleotides read TGTGCCACCGCCCCGAACAATGAGCAGTTCTTC. It translates to CATAPNNEQFF.

This chain uses TRBV5-6 with TRBJ2-1, with 9 bases that match TRBD2. In germline, CDR1 is SGHDT, CDR2 YYEEEE. The length of the CDR3 is 16 residues. The V segment lost 2 bases and the J segment 4 bases; nucleotides outside the gene matches: 7. CDR3 in DNA: TGTGCCAGCAGCTTAGCGGGGGGTTTTAAATACAATGAGCAGTTCTTC. It specifies CASSLAGGFKYNEQFF.

CDR3 protein: CASTGGLEQFF. Here the CDR3 DNA reads TGTGCCAGCACTGGGGGGCTGGAGCAGTTCTTC. J is TRBJ2-1 and V is TRBV12-3 or TRBV12-4; D tentatively reads TRBD1 or TRBD2 (6 bases each). V lost 7 bases to trimming and J lost 10 bases, with 11 bases between them. This CDR3 has 11 residues.

The sample holds a few counts of this clonotype. The V gene is TRBV5-4, the J gene TRBJ2-7; D is perhaps TRBD1 (5 bases). Between the trimmed V and J ends, which lost 0 bases and 2 bases, there was a span of 9 bases. The CDR3 runs to 14 residues. The germline gives CDR1 SGHNT, CDR2 YYREEE (reference sequence). The CDR3 protein is CASSLGGRAYEQYV. DNA of the CDR3: TGTGCCAGCAGCTTGGGGGGCAGAGCCTACGAGCAGTACGTC.

A few counts support this clonotype. This chain joins TRBV5-8 and TRBJ1-1; D might be TRBD1 (6 bases). Germline CDR1 is SGHTS and CDR2 is YDEGEE. V lost 0 bases and J 3 bases, leaving 12 bases between the germline ends. CDR3 length equals 15 residues. CDR3 residues: CASSLGRGLDTEAFF. CDR3 DNA: TGTGCCAGCAGCTTGGGGCGGGGGCTGGACACTGAAGCTTTCTTT.

This clonotype has ten or more counts. The gene calls are TRBV7-8 and TRBJ1-3; D is unclear. The CDR3 is 14 residues long. V lost 5 bases to trimming and J lost 9 bases, with 17 bases between them. Germline CDR1 reads SGHVS; CDR2 reads FQNEAQ. The CDR3, as DNA: TGTGCCAGCAGCAAACGGACGGGTCTAGTCACCATATATTTT. Its protein product is CASSKRTGLVTIYF.